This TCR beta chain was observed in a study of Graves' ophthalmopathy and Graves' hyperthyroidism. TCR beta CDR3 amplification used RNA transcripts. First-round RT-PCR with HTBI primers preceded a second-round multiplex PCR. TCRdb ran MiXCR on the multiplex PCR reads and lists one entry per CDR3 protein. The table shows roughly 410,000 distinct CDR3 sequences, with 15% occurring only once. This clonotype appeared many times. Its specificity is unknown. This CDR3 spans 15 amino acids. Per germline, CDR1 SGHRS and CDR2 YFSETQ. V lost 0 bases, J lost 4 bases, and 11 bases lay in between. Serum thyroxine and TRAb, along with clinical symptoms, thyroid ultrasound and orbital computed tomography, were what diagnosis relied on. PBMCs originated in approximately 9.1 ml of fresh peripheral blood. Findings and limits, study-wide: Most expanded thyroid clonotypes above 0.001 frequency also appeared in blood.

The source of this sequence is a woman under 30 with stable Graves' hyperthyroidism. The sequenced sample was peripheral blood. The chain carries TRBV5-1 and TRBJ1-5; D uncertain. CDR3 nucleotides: TGCGCCAGCAGCTTGGCCGAGAACGGGAATCAGCCCCAGCATTTT. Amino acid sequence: CASSLAENGNQPQHF. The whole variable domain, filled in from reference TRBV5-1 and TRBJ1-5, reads KAGVTQTPRYLIKTRGQQVTLSCSPISGHRSVSWYQQTPGQGLQFLFEYFSETQRNKGNFPGRFSGRQFSNSRSEMNVSTLELGDSALYLCASSLAENGNQPQHFGDGTRLSIL.